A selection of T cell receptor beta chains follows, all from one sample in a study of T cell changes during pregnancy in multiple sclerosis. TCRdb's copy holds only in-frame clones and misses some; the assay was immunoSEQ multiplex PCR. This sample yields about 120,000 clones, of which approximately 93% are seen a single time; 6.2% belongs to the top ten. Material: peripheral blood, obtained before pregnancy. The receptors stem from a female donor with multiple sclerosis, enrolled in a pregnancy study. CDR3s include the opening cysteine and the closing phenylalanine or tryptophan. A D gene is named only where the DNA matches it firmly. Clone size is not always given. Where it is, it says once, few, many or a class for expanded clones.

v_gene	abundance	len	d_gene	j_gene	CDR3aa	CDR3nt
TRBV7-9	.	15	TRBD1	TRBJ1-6	CASRNRDSLNSPLHF	TGTGCCAGCAGGAACCGGGACAGCCTTAATTCACCCCTCCACTTT
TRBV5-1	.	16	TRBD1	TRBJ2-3	CASSSLGQGATDTQYF	TGCGCCAGCAGTTCCCTTGGACAGGGTGCCACAGATACGCAGTATTTT
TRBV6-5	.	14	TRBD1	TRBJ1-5	CASTGGHSNQPQHF	TGTGCCAGTACAGGGGGCCATAGCAATCAGCCCCAGCATTTT
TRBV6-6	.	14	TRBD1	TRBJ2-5	CASSSRTGQETQYF	TGTGCCAGCAGTTCCCGGACAGGACAAGAGACCCAGTACTTC
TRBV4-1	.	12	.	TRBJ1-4	CASSQESGKLFF	TGCGCCAGCAGCCAGGAGTCGGGAAAACTGTTTTTT
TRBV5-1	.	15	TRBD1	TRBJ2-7	CASSRTGTGRDEQYF	TGCGCCAGCAGCCGCACCGGGACAGGTAGGGACGAGCAGTACTTC
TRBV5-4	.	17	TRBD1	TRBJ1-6	CASSQSPTGVYNSPLHF	TGTGCCAGCAGCCAATCCCCTACAGGGGTCTATAATTCACCCCTCCACTTT
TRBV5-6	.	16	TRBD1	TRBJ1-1	CASSLGTGRRLTEAFF	TGTGCCAGCAGCTTGGGGACAGGTAGGCGGTTGACTGAAGCTTTCTTT
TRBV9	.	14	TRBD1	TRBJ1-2	CASSVSDRDDGYTF	TGTGCCAGCAGCGTTAGCGACAGGGATGATGGCTACACCTTC
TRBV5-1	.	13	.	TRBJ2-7	CASSFGSAYEQYF	TGCGCCAGCAGCTTCGGTAGCGCGTACGAGCAGTACTTC
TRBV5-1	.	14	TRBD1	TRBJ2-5	CASSLGRGQETQYF	TGCGCCAGCAGCCTTGGCAGGGGGCAAGAGACCCAGTACTTC
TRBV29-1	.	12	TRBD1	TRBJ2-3	CSVETGSDTQYF	TGCAGCGTTGAGACAGGGTCAGATACGCAGTATTTT
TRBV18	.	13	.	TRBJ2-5	CASSPRGQETQYF	TGTGCCAGCTCACCGCGGGGTCAAGAGACCCAGTACTTC
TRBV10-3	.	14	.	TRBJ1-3	CAISDRSSGNTIYF	TGTGCCATCAGCGACCGGAGCTCTGGAAACACCATATATTTT
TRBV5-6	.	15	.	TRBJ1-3	CASSLGLSSGNTIYF	TGTGCCAGCAGCCTTGGACTCAGCTCTGGAAACACCATATATTTT
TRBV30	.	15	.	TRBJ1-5	CAWSLHAGVNQPQHF	TGTGCCTGGAGTCTGCACGCCGGAGTGAATCAGCCCCAGCATTTT
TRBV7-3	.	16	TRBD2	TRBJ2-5	CASSPEGTSGGETQYF	TGTGCCAGCAGCCCGGAAGGGACTAGCGGGGGAGAGACCCAGTACTTC
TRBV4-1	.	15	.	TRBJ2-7	CASSQDRGGPYEQYF	TGCGCCAGCAGCCAAGATAGGGGGGGTCCCTACGAGCAGTACTTC
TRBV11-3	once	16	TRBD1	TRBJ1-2	CASSPPDRAPNYGYTF	TGTGCCAGCAGCCCCCCCGACAGGGCGCCTAACTATGGCTACACCTTC
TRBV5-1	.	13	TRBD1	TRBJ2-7	CASSLQGLHEQYF	TGCGCCAGCAGCTTACAGGGGTTACACGAGCAGTACTTC
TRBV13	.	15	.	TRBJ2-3	CASSLAEQQTDTQYF	TGTGCCAGCAGCTTAGCTGAACAGCAGACAGATACGCAGTATTTT
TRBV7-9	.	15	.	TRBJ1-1	CASSPAPSGNTEAFF	TGTGCCAGCAGCCCTGCGCCCTCAGGGAACACTGAAGCTTTCTTT
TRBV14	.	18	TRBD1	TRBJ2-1	CASSQNLPTGGSYNEQFF	TGTGCCAGCAGCCAGAACCTTCCTACAGGGGGGTCCTACAATGAGCAGTTCTTC
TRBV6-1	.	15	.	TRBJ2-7	CASRVSGRSSYEQYF	TGTGCCAGCAGAGTGTCAGGGCGGAGCTCCTACGAGCAGTACTTC
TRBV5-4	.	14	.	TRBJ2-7	CASSSGKDLLEQYF	TGTGCCAGCAGCTCGGGTAAAGACCTCCTCGAGCAGTACTTC
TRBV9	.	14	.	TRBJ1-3	CASTLGGSGNTIYF	TGTGCCAGCACCCTAGGGGGTTCTGGAAACACCATATATTTT
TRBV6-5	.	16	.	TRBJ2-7	CASSLSGTLFSYEQYF	TGTGCCAGCAGTTTATCCGGGACACTTTTTTCCTACGAGCAGTACTTC
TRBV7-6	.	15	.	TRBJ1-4	CASSLSPATNEKLFF	TGTGCCAGCAGCTTATCCCCTGCAACTAATGAAAAACTGTTTTTT
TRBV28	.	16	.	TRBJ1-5	CASSSAGSRQDQPQHF	TGTGCCAGCAGTTCCGCCGGGTCACGGCAAGATCAGCCCCAGCATTTT
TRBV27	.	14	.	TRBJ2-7	CASKVIADSYEQYF	TGTGCCAGCAAGGTCATAGCGGATTCCTACGAGCAGTACTTC
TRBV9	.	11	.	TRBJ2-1	CASSVADEQFF	TGTGCCAGCAGCGTAGCTGATGAGCAGTTCTTC
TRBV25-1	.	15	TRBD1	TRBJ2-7	CASSERRDRVNEQYF	TGTGCCAGCAGTGAACGTAGGGACAGGGTGAACGAGCAGTACTTC
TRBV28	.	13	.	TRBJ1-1	CASVTARGTEAFF	TGTGCCAGCGTTACAGCGCGGGGCACTGAAGCTTTCTTT
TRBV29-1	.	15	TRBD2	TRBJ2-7	CSVVDGTSVTYEQYF	TGCAGCGTCGTGGACGGGACTAGCGTAACCTACGAGCAGTACTTC
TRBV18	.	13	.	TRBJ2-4	CASSPIEKNIQYF	TGTGCCAGCTCACCGATAGAGAAAAACATTCAGTACTTC
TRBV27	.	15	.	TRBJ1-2	CASGLTGGANYGYTF	TGTGCCTCCGGACTTACCGGGGGGGCTAACTATGGCTACACCTTC
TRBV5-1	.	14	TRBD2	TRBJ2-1	CASSLGLAEREQFF	TGCGCCAGCAGCTTGGGACTAGCGGAACGAGAGCAGTTCTTC
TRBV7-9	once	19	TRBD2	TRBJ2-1	CASSLFGTSGPGSYNEQFF	TGTGCCAGCAGCTTATTTGGGACTAGCGGGCCCGGCTCCTACAATGAGCAGTTCTTC
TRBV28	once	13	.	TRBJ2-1	CASSFSPSNEQFF	TGTGCCAGCAGTTTCAGCCCTAGCAATGAGCAGTTCTTC
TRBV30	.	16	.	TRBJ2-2	CAWSGRRTVNTGELFF	TGTGCCTGGAGTGGGCGAAGGACAGTTAACACCGGGGAGCTGTTTTTT
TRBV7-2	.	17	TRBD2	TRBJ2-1	CASSLQTSLLSYNEQFF	TGTGCCAGCAGCCTACAGACTAGCCTCCTCTCCTACAATGAGCAGTTCTTC
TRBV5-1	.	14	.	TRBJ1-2	CASSLVGQSYGYTF	TGTGCCAGCAGCTTGGTGGGGCAGTCCTATGGCTACACCTTC
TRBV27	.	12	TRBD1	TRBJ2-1	CASSQRGHEQFF	TGTGCCAGCAGTCAAAGGGGGCATGAGCAGTTCTTC
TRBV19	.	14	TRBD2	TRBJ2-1	CASSFSGGMNEQFF	TGTGCCAGTAGTTTCAGCGGGGGGATGAATGAGCAGTTCTTC
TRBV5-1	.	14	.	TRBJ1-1	CASSVREMNTEAFF	TGCGCCAGCAGCGTCAGGGAAATGAACACTGAAGCTTTCTTT
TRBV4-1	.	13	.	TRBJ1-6	CASSQGLNSPLHF	TGCGCCAGCAGCCAGGGACTGAATTCACCCCTCCACTTT
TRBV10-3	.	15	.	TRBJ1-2	CAISESLNQGPGYTF	TGTGCCATCAGTGAATCATTGAACCAGGGGCCCGGCTACACCTTC
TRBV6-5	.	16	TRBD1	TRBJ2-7	CASSSPSTGGLYEQYF	TGTGCCAGCAGTTCCCCATCGACAGGGGGCCTCTACGAGCAGTACTTC
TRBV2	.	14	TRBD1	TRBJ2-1	CASSPGGIYNEQFF	TGTGCCAGCAGTCCAGGGGGTATTTACAATGAGCAGTTCTTC
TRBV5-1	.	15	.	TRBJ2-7	CASSFGWGLFDEQYF	TGCGCCAGCAGCTTTGGATGGGGGCTGTTCGACGAGCAGTACTTC
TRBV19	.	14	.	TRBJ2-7	CASSSGTGSYEQYF	TGTGCCAGTAGTAGCGGGACGGGCTCCTACGAGCAGTACTTC
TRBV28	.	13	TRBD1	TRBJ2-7	CASSLDRAYEQYF	TGTGCCAGCAGTTTAGACAGGGCGTACGAGCAGTACTTC
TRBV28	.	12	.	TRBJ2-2	CANRANTGELFF	TGTGCCAACAGGGCAAACACCGGGGAGCTGTTTTTT
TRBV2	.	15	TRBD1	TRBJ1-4	CASRSGGAIDEKLFF	TGTGCCAGCAGGTCAGGGGGCGCGATAGATGAAAAACTGTTTTTT